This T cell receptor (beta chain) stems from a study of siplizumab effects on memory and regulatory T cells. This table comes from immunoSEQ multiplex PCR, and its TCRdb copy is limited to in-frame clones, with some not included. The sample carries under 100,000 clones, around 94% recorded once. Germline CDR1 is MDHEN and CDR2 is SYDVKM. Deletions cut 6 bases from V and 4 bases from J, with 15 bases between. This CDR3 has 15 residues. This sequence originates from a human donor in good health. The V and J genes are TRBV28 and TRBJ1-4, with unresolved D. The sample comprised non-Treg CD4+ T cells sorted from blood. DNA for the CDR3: TGTGCCAGCAGCCTCCCGGGAGAACTTAATGAAAAACTGTTTTTT. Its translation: CASSLPGELNEKLFF.